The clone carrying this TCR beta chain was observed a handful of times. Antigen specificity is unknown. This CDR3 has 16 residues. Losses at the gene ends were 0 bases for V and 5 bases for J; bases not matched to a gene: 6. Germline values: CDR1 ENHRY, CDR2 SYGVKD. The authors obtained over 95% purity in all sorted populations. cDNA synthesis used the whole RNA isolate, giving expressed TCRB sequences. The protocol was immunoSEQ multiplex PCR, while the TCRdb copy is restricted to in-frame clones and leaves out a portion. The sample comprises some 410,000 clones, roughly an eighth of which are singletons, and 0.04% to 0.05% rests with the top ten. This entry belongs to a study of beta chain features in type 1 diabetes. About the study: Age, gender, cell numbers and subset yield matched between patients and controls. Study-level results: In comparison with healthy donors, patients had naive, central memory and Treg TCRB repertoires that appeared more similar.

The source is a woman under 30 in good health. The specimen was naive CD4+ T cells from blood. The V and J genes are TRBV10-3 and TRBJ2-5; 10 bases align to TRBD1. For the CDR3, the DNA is TGTGCCATCAGTGAGTCGTTCGGGACAGGGGACGAGACCCAGTACTTC. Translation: CAISESFGTGDETQYF.